A single sample is the source of the 5 T cell receptor beta chains below, sequenced in a study of T cell responses to AZD1222 COVID-19 vaccine. TCRdb's copy holds only in-frame clones and misses some; the assay was immunoSEQ multiplex PCR. The sample lists 140,000 or so clones, roughly 92% occurring once. The sample here was peripheral blood, taken on day 0 of AZD1222 vaccination. These receptors all stem from an adult in good health.

The genes are TRBV25-1 and TRBJ1-1; D remains unclear. In germline, CDR1 is MGHDK, CDR2 SYGVNS. The ends were cut back, 3 bases at V and 8 bases at J, with 16 bases in the middle. This CDR3 comprises 14 residues. Written as DNA, the CDR3 is TGTGCCAGCAGTGATGCCACGAGAGGCGTCGAAGCTTTCTTT. As protein: CASSDATRGVEAFF.

The chain uses TRBV30 and TRBJ2-7; D unclear. The CDR3 runs to 14 residues. Per the germline V gene, CDR1 is GTSNPN and CDR2 is SVGIG (reference sequence). The germline V and J ends were trimmed by 0 bases and 2 bases, with 11 bases remaining between them. CDR3 sequence: CAWSVLRFPYEQYF. In DNA form, the CDR3 reads TGTGCCTGGAGTGTACTAAGGTTCCCCTACGAGCAGTACTTC.

The chain carries TRBV7-6 and TRBJ2-2; 10 bases agree with TRBD2. The junction had 5 bases not matched to a gene; V was cut back by 5 bases and J by 2 bases. The CDR3 runs to 16 residues. CDR1 and CDR2 from the germline V gene are SGHVS and FNYEAQ. CDR3 sequence reads: CASSDGLAANTGELFF. DNA of the CDR3: TGTGCCAGCAGCGATGGACTAGCGGCAAACACCGGGGAGCTGTTTTTT. The variable domain in full, with the rest retrieved from reference TRBV7-6 and TRBJ2-2, is GAGVSQSPRYKVTKRGQDVALRCDPISGHVSLYWYRQALGQGPEFLTYFNYEAQQDKSGLPNDRFSAERPEGSISTLTIQRTEQRDSAMYRCASSDGLAANTGELFFGEGSRLTVL.

The V and J genes are TRBV4-1 and TRBJ2-7; 10 bases fit TRBD2. Germline V gene data show CDR1 as MGHRA and CDR2 as YSYEKL. With V trimmed by 2 bases and J by 9 bases, 10 bases remained unmatched. This CDR3 spans 15 amino acids. The CDR3 nucleotides read TGCGCCAGCAGCCAACCGACTAGCGGGTCTCCCGGGCAGTACTTC. The encoded protein is CASSQPTSGSPGQYF.

The chain is built from TRBV7-3 and TRBJ2-1; TRBD1 or TRBD2 may be the D gene (5 bases each). The germline V gene encodes CDR1 SGHTA and CDR2 FQGTGA. The CDR3 loop spans 13 amino acids. The V end was cut by 6 bases, the J end by 10 bases, with 16 bases between. The CDR3 DNA reads as TGTGCCAGCAGTTCTATCTACGGGGACGAGCAGTTCTTC. It yields the protein CASSSIYGDEQFF.